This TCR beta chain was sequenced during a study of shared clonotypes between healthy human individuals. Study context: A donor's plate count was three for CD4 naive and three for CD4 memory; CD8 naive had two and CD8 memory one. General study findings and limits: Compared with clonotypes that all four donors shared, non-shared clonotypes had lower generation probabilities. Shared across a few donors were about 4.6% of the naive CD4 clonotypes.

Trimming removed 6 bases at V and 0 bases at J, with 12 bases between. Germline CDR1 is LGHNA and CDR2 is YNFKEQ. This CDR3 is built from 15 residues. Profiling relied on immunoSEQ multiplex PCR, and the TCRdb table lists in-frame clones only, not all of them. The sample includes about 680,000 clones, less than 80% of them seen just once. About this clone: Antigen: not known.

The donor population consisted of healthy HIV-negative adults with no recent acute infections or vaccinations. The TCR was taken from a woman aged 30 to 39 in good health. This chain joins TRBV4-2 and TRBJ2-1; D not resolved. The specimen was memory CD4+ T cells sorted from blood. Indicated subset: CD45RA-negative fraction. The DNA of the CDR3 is TGTGCCAGCAGTGACCAGTCCAGCTCCTACAATGAGCAGTTCTTC. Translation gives CASSDQSSSYNEQFF.